Listed below are T cell receptor beta chains from one sample, sequenced in a study of blood T cell repertoires in COVID-19. Repertoires were generated with immunoSEQ multiplex PCR, while TCRdb's copy carries only in-frame clones and drops some. The sample lists approximately 94,000 clones, almost 90% occurring once. The specimen sequenced was peripheral blood. These receptors came from a human donor in a cohort sampled during active COVID-19. Each CDR3 is given with its conserved first and last residue. A D gene is named only where the DNA matches it firmly. Clone size appears in some rows only: once, few, many, or a class for an expanded clone.

many	TRBV6-5	TRBJ2-1	NA	TGTGCCAGCAGTTACGGACGGGGTGATGATGAGCAGTTCTTC	CASSYGRGDDEQFF
NA	TRBV5-1	TRBJ2-6	TRBD2	TGCGCCAGCAGCTTTAGCGGGACTGGGGCCAACGTCCTGACTTTC	CASSFSGTGANVLTF
NA	TRBV11-2	TRBJ2-3	TRBD2	TGTGCCAGCAGCCGGACTAGCCTGCACACAGATACGCAGTATTTT	CASSRTSLHTDTQYF
NA	TRBV6-4	TRBJ1-2	NA	TGTGCCAGCAGTAATACACAAGAATCTGGCTACACCTTC	CASSNTQESGYTF
few	TRBV11-1	TRBJ1-2	TRBD1	TGTGCCAGCAGCTCAGACAGGGGACGTAACTATGGCTACACCTTC	CASSSDRGRNYGYTF
NA	TRBV5-5	TRBJ2-7	NA	TGTGCCAGCAGCCCTGGATGGGGAGGCTACGAGCAGTACTTC	CASSPGWGGYEQYF
NA	TRBV6-5	TRBJ2-1	TRBD2	TGTGCCAGCATTTTAAAAGCGGGAGGAGGGGATGAGCAGTTCTTC	CASILKAGGGDEQFF
NA	TRBV7-9	TRBJ2-1	TRBD2	TGTGCCAGCAGCTTAGTCGGGGCGGGAGAGGAGTTCTTC	CASSLVGAGEEFF
NA	TRBV7-2	TRBJ2-6	NA	TGTGCCAGCAGCCCCCCTACCTCGAGGGTGGCCAACGTCCTGACTTTC	CASSPPTSRVANVLTF
NA	TRBV29-1	TRBJ2-1	TRBD2	TGCAGCGTTTCCGGGACTAGCGGGACCCACAATGAGCAGTTCTTC	CSVSGTSGTHNEQFF
NA	TRBV11-2	TRBJ1-3	NA	TGTGCCAGCAGCCAGCGGGGCAGGGTTGGTGGAAACACCATATATTTT	CASSQRGRVGGNTIYF
few	TRBV2	TRBJ1-5	NA	TGTGCCAGCAGTGAAAGCGGCTGGGAGCAGCCCCAGCATTTT	CASSESGWEQPQHF
NA	TRBV7-9	TRBJ1-3	NA	TGTGCCAGCAGCTTAGTTCAGGGTGTAGGCCCTGGAAACACCATATATTTT	CASSLVQGVGPGNTIYF
NA	TRBV6-6	TRBJ1-5	NA	TGTGCCAGCAGTTACCCGGGGATGAGTGTTCAGCCCCAGCATTTT	CASSYPGMSVQPQHF
NA	TRBV5-1	TRBJ2-5	NA	TGCGCCAGCAGCTTCGTACGGGGATCCCAAGAGACCCAGTACTTC	CASSFVRGSQETQYF
NA	TRBV30	TRBJ2-5	TRBD1	TGTGCCTGGAGCGCCACTTTGGGACAGTTTGGGGCCCAGTACTTC	CAWSATLGQFGAQYF
NA	TRBV10-3	TRBJ2-2	NA	TGTGCCATCAAGGCTGGAGGGAATGAGGGGCGTACCGGGGAGCTGTTTTTT	CAIKAGGNEGRTGELFF
NA	TRBV29-1	TRBJ2-1	TRBD2	TGCAGCGTCGCCGGGACTAGCGGGAGGGCCGGCTACAATGAGCAGTTCTTC	CSVAGTSGRAGYNEQFF
NA	TRBV30	TRBJ2-1	NA	TGTGCCTGGAGAAGCGGAACGAGCTCCTACAATGAGCAGTTCTTC	CAWRSGTSSYNEQFF
NA	TRBV11-2	TRBJ1-6	TRBD1	TGTGCCAGCAGCTTGACAGGGGGTAATTCACCCCTCCACTTT	CASSLTGGNSPLHF
NA	TRBV5-1	TRBJ2-2	TRBD2	TGCGCCAGCAGCTTTTCCGGGAGGGCCAACACCGGGGAGCTGTTTTTT	CASSFSGRANTGELFF
NA	TRBV6-1	TRBJ1-6	NA	TGTGCCAGCAGTGATTGGACTGCTGATTCACCCCTCCACTTT	CASSDWTADSPLHF
few	TRBV5-1	TRBJ2-2	NA	TGCGCCAGCAGCTGGGAGACTAGATCATCCGGGGAGCTGTTTTTT	CASSWETRSSGELFF
NA	TRBV9	TRBJ1-1	NA	TGTGCCAGCAGCCCTCAGATCAACACTGAAGCTTTCTTT	CASSPQINTEAFF
NA	TRBV19	TRBJ2-3	NA	TGTGCCAGTAGTAGGGGTCAGCGGGCCCCTAGCACAGATACGCAGTATTTT	CASSRGQRAPSTDTQYF
NA	TRBV7-6	TRBJ1-4	TRBD1	TGTGCCAGCAGCTTATATCCCAGGACAGGGGGAGGAGGTAATGAAAAACTGTTTTTT	CASSLYPRTGGGGNEKLFF
many	TRBV19	TRBJ2-1	NA	TGTGCCAGTAACAGCGGATTTTACAATGAGCAGTTCTTC	CASNSGFYNEQFF
NA	TRBV15	TRBJ2-3	TRBD2	TGTGCCACCAGGACTAGCGCTACTAGCACAGATACGCAGTATTTT	CATRTSATSTDTQYF
NA	TRBV6-1	TRBJ2-1	TRBD2	TGTGCCAGCAGTGAGGGTCCTAGCGGGAGCGGCAATGAGCAGTTCTTC	CASSEGPSGSGNEQFF